This entry lists 18 T cell receptor beta chains sequenced from one sample in a study of shared clonotypes between healthy human individuals. The method was immunoSEQ multiplex PCR; TCRdb's version includes in-frame clones alone and lacks a portion of them. Among around 2.5 million clones listed, 80% to 95% were seen once. Material for sequencing was naive CD4+ T cells from PBMCs. Indicated subset: CD45RA+ positively selected. The receptors originated from a man between 18 and 29 years old in good health. Some clones in this sample may be carry-over from other donors' samples.

V is TRBV28 and J is TRBJ1-3; no firm D call. The CDR3 runs to 16 residues. V was shortened by 3 bases and J by 0 bases, with 12 bases between the two germline ends. The V gene's germline CDR1 is MDHEN and CDR2 SYDVKM. The CDR3 DNA sequence: TGTGCCAGCAGTTTCGAACCAGGCCGCTCTGGAAACACCATATATTTT. This sequence encodes CASSFEPGRSGNTIYF.

In DNA, the CDR3 is TGTGCCAGCAGTTGGATGCTAGCCCCCTACGAGCAGTACTTC. This encodes CASSWMLAPYEQYF. V and J are TRBV28 and TRBJ2-7; D perhaps matches TRBD2 (5 bases). Germline values: CDR1 MDHEN, CDR2 SYDVKM. The CDR3 extends over 14 amino acids. The V end was cut by 4 bases, the J end by 2 bases, with 12 bases between.

Written as DNA, the CDR3 is TGCGCCAGCAGCTACGGACAGGGGTTGTGGTCCGAGCAGTACTTC. It is translated as CASSYGQGLWSEQYF. The chain recombines TRBV5-1 with TRBJ2-7, with 9 bases lining up with TRBD1. This CDR3 has 15 residues. Trimming cost V 3 bases and J 6 bases; bases outside gene matches: 10. Germline values: CDR1 SGHRS, CDR2 YFSETQ.

The chain is built from TRBV5-6 and TRBJ2-1, with 14 bases matching TRBD2. Trimming cost V 3 bases and J 8 bases; bases outside gene matches: 7. Germline loops: CDR1 SGHDT, CDR2 YYEEEE. The CDR3 extends over 16 amino acids. The CDR3 region has the DNA TGTGCCAGCAGCTCGGGGACTAGCGGGAGCATATATGAGCAGTTCTTC. Encoded protein: CASSSGTSGSIYEQFF.

V gene TRBV27 combines with J gene TRBJ1-5; D is uncertain. The germline CDR1 and CDR2 sequences are MNHEY and SMNVEV (reference sequence). Trimming removed 3 bases at V and 2 bases at J, with 8 bases between. CDR3 length equals 14 residues. The CDR3 loop reads CASSLGGRNQPQHF. The CDR3 DNA is TGTGCCAGCAGTTTGGGAGGGCGCAATCAGCCCCAGCATTTT.

J is TRBJ2-2 and V is TRBV29-1, with D perhaps TRBD1 (5 bases). The V end was cut by 4 bases, the J end by 4 bases, with 10 bases between. Germline V gene lookup returns CDR1 SQVTM and CDR2 ANQGSEA. The CDR3 length is 13 residues. The CDR3 coding sequence is TGCAGCGTTGGTGGGGCGGCCACCGGGGAGCTGTTTTTT. Amino acids: CSVGGAATGELFF.

This chain joins TRBV6-1 and TRBJ1-4; 7 positions match TRBD1. V shed 6 bases and J 4 bases; nucleotides not matched to a gene: 2. CDR3 length: 13 residues. Germline CDR1 reads MNHNS; CDR2 reads SASEGT. CDR3 in DNA: TGTGCCAGCAGAAACAGGGGTAATGAAAAACTGTTTTTT. Protein: CASRNRGNEKLFF.

The chain employs TRBV19 and TRBJ1-2; tentatively, D is TRBD1 (6 bases). The CDR3 spans 13 residues. CDR1 is LNHDA and CDR2 is SQIVND in the germline V gene (reference sequence). Trimming removed 4 bases at V and 8 bases at J, with 14 bases between. The CDR3 DNA is TGTGCCAGTAGTACCTTATACAGGGAAGGCTACACCTTC. The encoded protein is CASSTLYREGYTF. The variable domain in full, completed from reference TRBV19 and TRBJ1-2, reads DGGITQSPKYLFRKEGQNVTLSCEQNLNHDAMYWYRQDPGQGLRLIYYSQIVNDFQKGDIAEGYSVSREKKESFPLTVTSAQKNPTAFYLCASSTLYREGYTFGSGTRLTVV.

The chain links TRBV7-2 to TRBJ2-3; D is undetermined. CDR1 and CDR2 (germline): SGHTA, FQGNSA. The CDR3 runs 19 residues. Trimming removed 4 bases from V and 7 bases from J, with 30 bases in between. In DNA, the CDR3 is TGTGCCAGCAGCTCCCGCCCTGCCCGGCAGCCCTTTACTCTCCATACGCAGTATTTT. This codes for CASSSRPARQPFTLHTQYF.

The V call is TRBV6-6, the J call TRBJ1-5, with D possibly TRBD1 on 6 matching bases. This CDR3 has 15 amino acids. Trimming took off 7 bases at V and 5 bases at J, with 18 bases between the two ends. From germline, CDR1 is MNHNY and CDR2 SVGAGI (reference sequence). The CDR3 sequence is CASKAIGGLHQPQHF. CDR3 nucleotides: TGTGCCAGCAAGGCCATAGGGGGACTCCATCAGCCCCAGCATTTT.

V and J are TRBV28 and TRBJ1-2; 7 nucleotides match TRBD1. In germline, CDR1 is MDHEN, CDR2 SYDVKM. CDR3 length: 13 amino acids. The trim removed 7 bases at V and 5 bases at J, leaving 7 bases unmatched. The CDR3 region is CASTGDSGYGYTF. In DNA, the CDR3 is TGTGCCAGCACGGGGGACAGCGGTTATGGCTACACCTTC.

This rearrangement joins TRBV2 to TRBJ1-2; D is undetermined. The CDR3 totals 16 residues. In germline, CDR1 is SNHLY, CDR2 FYNNEI. V dropped 0 bases and J dropped 6 bases, with 17 bases sitting between them. Here the CDR3 reads CASSEALLGRWDGYTF. CDR3 nucleotides: TGTGCCAGCAGTGAAGCGCTTCTGGGCCGATGGGATGGCTACACCTTC.

The genes are TRBV5-1 and TRBJ2-7; no clear D gene. The V gene's germline CDR1 is SGHRS and CDR2 YFSETQ. Between the trimmed V and J ends, which lost 0 bases and 2 bases, there was a span of 9 bases. The CDR3 has 14 residues. The CDR3: CASSLVVNTYEQYF. CDR3 bases: TGCGCCAGCAGCTTGGTCGTTAACACCTACGAGCAGTACTTC. Using reference TRBV5-1 and TRBJ2-7 for the parts outside the CDR3, the full variable domain is KAGVTQTPRYLIKTRGQQVTLSCSPISGHRSVSWYQQTPGQGLQFLFEYFSETQRNKGNFPGRFSGRQFSNSRSEMNVSTLELGDSALYLCASSLVVNTYEQYFGPGTRLTVT.

The chain couples TRBV25-1 to TRBJ1-2; D is uncertain. The CDR3 extends over 12 amino acids. The V end lost 1 base, the J end lost 8 bases, and 8 bases lay between the germline ends. Germline-derived CDR1 and CDR2 are MGHDK and SYGVNS. CDR3 sequence (DNA): TGTGCCAGCAGTGAATCTGTCTTCGGCTACACCTTC. Its translation is CASSESVFGYTF.

The rearrangement joins TRBV2 to TRBJ2-2; 8 bases map to TRBD2. The CDR3 sequence is 15 residues long. V lost 4 bases to trimming and J lost 2 bases; unmatched junction nucleotides: 3. Per the germline V gene, CDR1 is SNHLY and CDR2 is FYNNEI. The CDR3 DNA reads TGTGCCAGCAGTGTAACTAGCGGAAACACCGGGGAGCTGTTTTTT. Its translation: CASSVTSGNTGELFF.

The J gene is TRBJ2-1, the V gene TRBV5-1; tentatively, D is TRBD2 (6 bases). The CDR3 extends over 16 amino acids. Trimming took 3 bases from V and 4 from J, leaving 17 bases between them. Germline V gene sequence: CDR1 SGHRS, CDR2 YFSETQ. CDR3 coding DNA: TGCGCCAGCAGCTCATACCCGGGACTTCCTTACAATGAGCAGTTCTTC. Translated, it gives CASSSYPGLPYNEQFF.

This sequence joins TRBV7-2 and TRBJ2-4, with 8 bases fitting TRBD1. In germline, CDR1 is SGHTA, CDR2 FQGNSA. Trimming cost V 3 bases and J 9 bases; bases outside gene matches: 7. The CDR3 runs to 14 residues. The CDR3 here is CASSFGQGSGIQYF. The CDR3 DNA is TGTGCCAGCAGCTTCGGACAGGGAAGCGGCATTCAGTACTTC.

The V and J genes are TRBV6-5 and TRBJ2-7; either TRBD1 or TRBD2 may fit D (5 bases each). CDR1 is MNHEY, CDR2 SVGAGI, per germline. The length of the CDR3 is 16 residues. Trimming took 4 bases from V and 4 from J, leaving 20 bases between them. As DNA, the CDR3 is TGTGCCAGCAGTTCCAAAATTGGGGGTAGGAGGTACGAGCAGTACTTC. This encodes CASSSKIGGRRYEQYF.